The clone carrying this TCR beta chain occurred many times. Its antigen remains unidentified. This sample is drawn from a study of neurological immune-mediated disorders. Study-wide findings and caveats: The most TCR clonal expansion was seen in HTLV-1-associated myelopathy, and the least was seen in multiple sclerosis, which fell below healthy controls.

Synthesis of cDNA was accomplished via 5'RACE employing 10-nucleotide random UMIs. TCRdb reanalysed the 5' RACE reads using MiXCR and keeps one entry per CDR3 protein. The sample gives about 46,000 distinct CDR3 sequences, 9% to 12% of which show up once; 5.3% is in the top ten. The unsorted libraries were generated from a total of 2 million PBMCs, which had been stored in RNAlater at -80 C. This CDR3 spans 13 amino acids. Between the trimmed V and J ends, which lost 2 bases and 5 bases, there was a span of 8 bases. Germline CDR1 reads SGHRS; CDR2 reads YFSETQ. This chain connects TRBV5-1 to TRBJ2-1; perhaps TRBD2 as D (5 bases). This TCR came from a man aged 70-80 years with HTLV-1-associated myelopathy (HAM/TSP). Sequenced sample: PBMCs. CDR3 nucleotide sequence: TGCGCCAGCAGCTTACTCGGGGACAATGAGCAGTTCTTC. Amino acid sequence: CASSLLGDNEQFF. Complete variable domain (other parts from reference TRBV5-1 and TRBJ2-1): KAGVTQTPRYLIKTRGQQVTLSCSPISGHRSVSWYQQTPGQGLQFLFEYFSETQRNKGNFPGRFSGRQFSNSRSEMNVSTLELGDSALYLCASSLLGDNEQFFGPGTRLTVL.